This T cell receptor beta chain is from a study of cytomegalovirus exposure and HLA in healthy donors. Study background: The roughly 120 validation repertoires and the 666 first-cohort repertoires shared a platform, a later analysis reported. Study findings and constraints: Testing in vitro showed a few CMV-associated chains specific for CMV antigens. A later analysis found first-cohort TCR clusters tended to co-occur in the 130 or so validation repertoires. The authors listed approximately 150 TCR beta chains as cytomegalovirus-associated.

Generated by immunoSEQ multiplex PCR, the TCRdb table keeps only in-frame clones and is missing some. The table records 250,000 to 300,000 clones, 86% of them present only once. V was pared by 1 base and J by 4 bases, with 4 bases of the junction left unmatched. CDR1 and CDR2 from the germline V gene are SGHRS and YFSETQ. CDR3 length equals 14 residues. Comment on this clone: Its antigen is not identified.

The sequenced material came from PBMCs. This clonotype originated in a woman aged 18-29 years in good health and CMV-seronegative. V is TRBV5-1 and J is TRBJ1-1; 7 bases map to TRBD1. The CDR3 here is CASSLSAGGTEAFF. The CDR3 bases are TGCGCCAGCAGCTTGAGTGCAGGGGGCACTGAAGCTTTCTTT.